Listed below are T cell receptor beta chains from one sample, sequenced in a study of lymphopenia after photon versus proton radiotherapy. Assay used: immunoSEQ multiplex PCR; TCRdb lists only in-frame clones, some missing. The sample lists 60,000 or so clones; approximately 83% were seen once. Here the sequenced sample was peripheral blood, taken from a patient treated with photon-based radiotherapy. The receptors were sampled from a man aged 35 to 55 with gastric cancer. Each CDR3 is given with its conserved first and last residue. The order of the fields is D gene, V gene, J gene, clone size, CDR3 protein, CDR3 DNA. A D gene is named only where the DNA matches it firmly. Size tells how often a clone was seen (once, few, many) or the class of an expanded clone, and some rows leave it out.

>.|TRBV7-3|TRBJ1-4|.
CASSLDGATNEKLFF
TGTGCCAGCAGCTTGGACGGGGCAACTAATGAAAAACTGTTTTTT
>.|TRBV29-1|TRBJ2-7|.
CSVAGRGVDEQYF
TGCAGCGTTGCAGGCAGGGGCGTAGACGAGCAGTACTTC
>.|TRBV5-1|TRBJ2-3|.
CASSLRGLSVDTQYF
TGCGCCAGCAGCTTGAGGGGACTTAGTGTCGATACGCAGTATTTT
>TRBD1|TRBV19|TRBJ1-2|.
CATRRQGESGYTF
TGTGCCACCCGCCGACAGGGTGAGAGTGGCTACACCTTC
>TRBD1|TRBV19|TRBJ2-7|.
CASSPLDRGRLSEQYF
TGTGCCAGTAGTCCCTTGGACAGGGGGCGCCTCAGCGAGCAGTACTTC
>.|TRBV7-9|TRBJ1-4|.
CASSPSLGGRNEKLFF
TGTGCCAGCAGCCCTTCTCTGGGGGGGCGTAATGAAAAACTGTTTTTT
>TRBD2|TRBV7-3|TRBJ2-1|.
CASSLGTSKDNEQFF
TGTGCCAGCAGCTTAGGGACTAGCAAGGACAATGAGCAGTTCTTC
>.|TRBV7-2|TRBJ1-1|.
CASSRNGGTEAFF
TGTGCCAGCAGCCGTAATGGGGGGACTGAAGCTTTCTTT
>TRBD1|TRBV11-1|TRBJ2-5|.
CASSHRGLQTQYF
TGTGCCAGCAGCCACAGGGGTTTGCAGACCCAGTACTTC
>.|TRBV30|TRBJ2-2|.
CAWSEGAGELFF
TGTGCCTGGAGTGAGGGGGCCGGGGAGCTGTTTTTT
>.|TRBV5-1|TRBJ2-2|.
CASTRHMGGAGGELFF
TGCGCCAGCACCCGGCATATGGGGGGAGCCGGCGGGGAGCTGTTTTTT
>TRBD2|TRBV25-1|TRBJ2-1|.
CASRGLAEGEQFF
TGTGCCAGCAGGGGACTAGCGGAGGGTGAGCAGTTCTTC
>.|TRBV7-2|TRBJ2-7|.
CASSFLGAGSTYEQYF
TGTGCCAGCAGCTTTTTGGGGGCCGGGAGCACCTACGAGCAGTACTTC
>.|TRBV30|TRBJ1-6|few
CAWSGSNNSPLHF
TGTGCCTGGAGTGGGTCGAATAATTCACCCCTCCACTTT
>TRBD2|TRBV6-5|TRBJ2-3|.
CASSLAGGLDTQYF
TGTGCCAGCAGCCTAGCGGGGGGGTTAGATACGCAGTATTTT
>TRBD1|TRBV9|TRBJ2-1|.
CASSVAFGGTGEAYNEQFF
TGTGCCAGCAGCGTAGCTTTTGGGGGGACAGGGGAAGCCTACAATGAGCAGTTCTTC
>.|TRBV9|TRBJ2-3|.
CASSVTPSPADTQYF
TGTGCCAGCAGCGTAACACCGTCTCCCGCAGATACGCAGTATTTT
>.|TRBV7-9|TRBJ2-5|.
CASRPGGKETQYF
TGTGCCAGCCGCCCAGGCGGAAAAGAGACCCAGTACTTC
>.|TRBV7-8|TRBJ2-3|.
CASSLGTLGDTQYF
TGTGCCAGCAGCTTAGGGACCCTCGGAGATACGCAGTATTTT
>.|TRBV6-5|TRBJ2-7|.
CASSSQGRYEQYF
TGTGCCAGCAGTTCACAGGGACGGTACGAGCAGTACTTC
>.|TRBV4-1|TRBJ1-2|.
CASSRPDINYGYTF
TGCGCCAGCAGCCGCCCGGACATCAACTATGGCTACACCTTC
>TRBD1|TRBV5-4|TRBJ2-3|.
CASRPTQGAVDTQYF
TGTGCCAGCAGGCCCACCCAGGGGGCGGTGGATACGCAGTATTTT
>.|TRBV19|TRBJ1-5|.
CASSIQDLNSNQPQHF
TGTGCCAGTAGTATACAGGACCTTAATAGCAATCAGCCCCAGCATTTT
>.|TRBV7-2|TRBJ2-5|once
CASSLGQVGTQYF
TGTGCCAGCAGCTTAGGACAAGTAGGGACCCAGTACTTC
>.|TRBV10-3|TRBJ2-5|.
CAISEPGETQYF
TGTGCCATCAGTGAGCCGGGGGAGACCCAGTACTTC
>.|TRBV19|TRBJ2-6|.
CASTEYDAGGANVLTF
TGTGCCAGTACCGAGTATGATGCGGGGGGGGCCAACGTCCTGACTTTC
>.|TRBV9|TRBJ2-3|.
CASSAPSTDTQYF
TGTGCCAGCAGCGCACCCTCCACAGATACGCAGTATTTT
>.|TRBV27|TRBJ2-1|few
CASSLSWDNEQFF
TGTGCCAGCAGTTTATCCTGGGACAATGAGCAGTTCTTC
>.|TRBV7-9|TRBJ2-7|once
CASSLGGGQYF
TGTGCCAGCAGCTTAGGGGGCGGGCAGTACTTC
>.|TRBV19|TRBJ2-4|.
CASSTAQATKNIQYF
TGTGCCAGTAGTACTGCACAGGCTACCAAAAACATTCAGTACTTC
>.|TRBV25-1|TRBJ1-1|once
CASRQGYTEAFF
TGTGCCAGCAGACAGGGTTACACTGAAGCTTTCTTT
>.|TRBV9|TRBJ1-3|.
CASSVGGGGYSGNTIYF
TGTGCCAGCAGCGTAGGTGGTGGCGGATACTCTGGAAACACCATATATTTT
>.|TRBV6-5|TRBJ1-1|.
CASSLLGGSTEAFF
TGTGCCAGCAGCCTCCTGGGGGGTAGCACTGAAGCTTTCTTT
>TRBD1|TRBV5-4|TRBJ1-4|few
CASSLWQGEGEKLFF
TGTGCCAGCAGCTTGTGGCAGGGGGAGGGTGAAAAACTGTTTTTT
>.|TRBV10-3|TRBJ2-6|.
CAITDSGANVLTF
TGTGCCATCACAGACTCTGGGGCCAACGTCCTGACTTTC
>.|TRBV27|TRBJ1-4|once
CASSTATRGVGNEKLFF
TGTGCCAGCAGTACGGCGACGAGGGGCGTGGGTAATGAAAAACTGTTTTTT
>.|TRBV28|TRBJ2-3|.
CASSPGGRLSTDTQYF
TGTGCCAGCAGTCCCGGGGGTCGCCTTAGCACAGATACGCAGTATTTT
>.|TRBV7-9|TRBJ1-4|.
CASSGRNEKLFF
TGTGCCAGCAGTGGCAGGAATGAAAAACTGTTTTTT
>TRBD1|TRBV5-1|TRBJ2-5|.
CASSRQGSQETQYF
TGCGCCAGCAGCAGACAGGGGAGCCAAGAGACCCAGTACTTC
>TRBD1|TRBV19|TRBJ1-1|.
CASSIGQGATGAEAFF
TGTGCCAGTAGTATAGGGCAGGGGGCAACGGGGGCTGAAGCTTTCTTT
>.|TRBV19|TRBJ1-2|.
CASSLPGDGYTF
TGTGCCAGTAGCCTCCCCGGGGATGGCTACACCTTC
>TRBD1|TRBV11-2|TRBJ2-1|once
CASSQGTGGYNEQFF
TGTGCCAGCAGTCAGGGGACAGGGGGCTACAATGAGCAGTTCTTC
>.|TRBV9|TRBJ2-7|.
CASSVATGPSYEQYF
TGTGCCAGCAGCGTAGCTACCGGTCCCAGCTACGAGCAGTACTTC
>TRBD2|TRBV6-4|TRBJ2-5|.
CASSPSGGQETQYF
TGTGCCAGCAGCCCTAGCGGGGGACAAGAGACCCAGTACTTC
>.|TRBV5-1|TRBJ1-6|.
CASSPTESYNSPLHF
TGCGCCAGCAGTCCCACGGAAAGCTATAATTCACCCCTCCACTTT
>.|TRBV5-5|TRBJ1-2|.
CASSLEPIGGGGYTF
TGTGCCAGCAGCTTGGAGCCGATCGGCGGAGGTGGCTACACCTTC
>TRBD1|TRBV7-9|TRBJ1-3|.
CASSSFLDRGANTIYF
TGTGCCAGCAGCTCCTTCCTGGACAGGGGCGCAAACACCATATATTTT
>.|TRBV5-6|TRBJ1-3|.
CASSLGKILNTIYF
TGTGCCAGCAGCTTGGGCAAGATTTTAAACACCATATATTTT
>TRBD1|TRBV19|TRBJ2-7|.
CASSKHRDRDAYEQYF
TGTGCCAGTAGTAAACACCGGGACAGGGATGCCTACGAGCAGTACTTC
>.|TRBV5-5|TRBJ1-5|.
CASSKQTGAHQPQHF
TGTGCCAGCAGCAAACAGACAGGCGCCCATCAGCCCCAGCATTTT
>.|TRBV6-5|TRBJ1-1|.
CASSYSRGETEAFF
TGTGCCAGCAGTTACTCCAGGGGAGAAACTGAAGCTTTCTTT
>.|TRBV7-2|TRBJ2-7|.
CASSLAQGGIDEQYF
TGTGCCAGCAGCCTCGCGCAGGGCGGGATTGACGAGCAGTACTTC
>.|TRBV5-6|TRBJ1-3|.
CASSPGVSYGNTIYF
TGTGCCAGCAGTCCAGGGGTCTCTTATGGAAACACCATATATTTT
>.|TRBV30|TRBJ2-7|.
CAWSVVYEQYF
TGTGCCTGGAGTGTGGTCTACGAGCAGTACTTC
>TRBD1|TRBV27|TRBJ2-2|few
CASSPWTGLGKLELFF
TGTGCCAGCAGTCCGTGGACAGGCCTTGGGAAACTGGAGCTGTTTTTT
>TRBD1|TRBV19|TRBJ1-1|.
CASRFAGTVNTEAFF
TGTGCCAGTAGATTCGCCGGGACAGTGAACACTGAAGCTTTCTTT
>.|TRBV19|TRBJ1-3|few
CASSDSPRLSGNTIYF
TGTGCCAGTAGTGACAGCCCTAGGTTGTCCGGAAACACCATATATTTT
>.|TRBV6-5|TRBJ1-5|.
CASSTGRGQPQHF
TGTGCCAGCAGTACCGGGCGTGGTCAGCCCCAGCATTTT
>.|TRBV7-2|TRBJ2-6|.
CASSLTGSSSGANVLTF
TGTGCCAGCAGCTTAACAGGGTCCTCCTCTGGGGCCAACGTCCTGACTTTC
>.|TRBV11-2|TRBJ1-5|.
CASSLVGGDSNQPQHF
TGTGCCAGCAGCTTAGTGGGAGGGGATAGCAATCAGCCCCAGCATTTT